This T cell receptor beta chain was profiled in a study of beta chain features in type 1 diabetes. Study-level points and caveats: Among all four CD4+ subsets, Type 1 diabetes patients had TCRB CDR3s that were moderately but significantly shorter.

Reverse transcription of all isolated RNA meant that expressed TCRB transcripts were sequenced. Clones were sequenced by immunoSEQ multiplex PCR, and TCRdb holds only the in-frame ones, with some missing. Of 300,000 to 450,000 clones in the sample, 9.5% to 10% are singletons; the top ten hold around 0.66%. Regarding this clone: Its antigen is unidentified.

This clonotype originated in a man younger than 40 with type 1 diabetes. Sequencing used central memory CD4+ T cells from blood.

Written as DNA, the CDR3 is TGTGCCAGCAGTTTAACACTAGCGGCCTACGAGCAGTACTTC. This encodes CASSLTLAAYEQYF. The chain combines TRBV27 with TRBJ2-7; 8 bases fit TRBD2. Germline V CDR1 and CDR2: MNHEY, SMNVEV (reference sequence). This CDR3 contains 14 residues. Trimming at V came to 2 bases and at J to 2 bases, leaving 2 bases not matched to a gene.